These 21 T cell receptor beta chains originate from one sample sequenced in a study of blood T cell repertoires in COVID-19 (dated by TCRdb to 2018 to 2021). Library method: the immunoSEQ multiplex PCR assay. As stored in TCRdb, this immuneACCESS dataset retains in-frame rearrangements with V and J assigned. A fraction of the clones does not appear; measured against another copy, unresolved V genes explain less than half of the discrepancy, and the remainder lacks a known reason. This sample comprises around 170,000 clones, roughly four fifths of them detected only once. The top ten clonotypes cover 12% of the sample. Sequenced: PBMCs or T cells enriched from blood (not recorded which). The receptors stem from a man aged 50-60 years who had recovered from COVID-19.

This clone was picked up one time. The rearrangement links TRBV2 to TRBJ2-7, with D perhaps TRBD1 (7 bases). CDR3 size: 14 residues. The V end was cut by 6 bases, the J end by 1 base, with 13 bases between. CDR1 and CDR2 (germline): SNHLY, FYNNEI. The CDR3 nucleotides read TGTGCCAGCAGGCCGACAGGGACTTCCTACGAGCAGTACTTC. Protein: CASRPTGTSYEQYF.

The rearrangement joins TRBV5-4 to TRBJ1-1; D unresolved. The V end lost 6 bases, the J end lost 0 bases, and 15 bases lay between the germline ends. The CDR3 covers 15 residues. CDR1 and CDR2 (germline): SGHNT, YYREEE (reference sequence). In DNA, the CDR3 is TGTGCCAGCACCAAGCACCGGGAGGTGAACACTGAAGCTTTCTTT. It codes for CASTKHREVNTEAFF.

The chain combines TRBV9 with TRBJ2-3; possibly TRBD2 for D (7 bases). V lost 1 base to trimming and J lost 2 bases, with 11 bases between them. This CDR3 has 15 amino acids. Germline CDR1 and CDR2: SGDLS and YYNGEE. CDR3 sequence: CASSVKAGATDTQYF. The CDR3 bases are TGTGCCAGCAGCGTAAAGGCGGGGGCCACAGATACGCAGTATTTT.

DNA of the CDR3: TGTGCCAGCTGGGGGGGTGAAAAACTGTTTTTT. Amino acid sequence: CASWGGEKLFF. The chain has TRBV27 and TRBJ1-4, with D possibly being TRBD1 (5 bases). This CDR3 is built from 11 residues. Germline V gene lookup returns CDR1 MNHEY and CDR2 SMNVEV (reference sequence). V was clipped by 8 bases and J by 7 bases, with 8 bases between them. Variable domain in full (rest from reference TRBV27 and TRBJ1-4): EAQVTQNPRYLITVTGKKLTVTCSQNMNHEYMSWYRQDPGLGLRQIYYSMNVEVTDKGDVPEGYKVSRKEKRNFPLILESPSPNQTSLYFCASWGGEKLFFGSGTQLSVL.

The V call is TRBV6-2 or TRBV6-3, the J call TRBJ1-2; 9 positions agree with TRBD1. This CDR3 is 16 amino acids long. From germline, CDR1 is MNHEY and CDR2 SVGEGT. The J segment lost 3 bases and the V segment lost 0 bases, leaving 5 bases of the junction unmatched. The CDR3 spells CASSYSRTGAHYGYTF. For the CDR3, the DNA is TGTGCCAGCAGTTACTCCCGGACAGGGGCCCACTATGGCTACACCTTC.

CDR3 sequence reads: CASSLEWGGNQPQHF. The DNA for the CDR3 is TGCGCCAGCAGCCTGGAATGGGGGGGCAATCAGCCCCAGCATTTT. The chain links TRBV4-1 to TRBJ1-5; D is possibly TRBD1 (5 bases). The CDR3 consists of 15 residues. Germline values: CDR1 MGHRA, CDR2 YSYEKL. Trimming removed 4 bases from V and 2 bases from J, with 12 bases in between.

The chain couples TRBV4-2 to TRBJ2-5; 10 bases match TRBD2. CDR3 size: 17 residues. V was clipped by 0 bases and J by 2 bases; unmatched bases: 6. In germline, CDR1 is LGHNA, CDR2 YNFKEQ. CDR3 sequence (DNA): TGTGCCAGCAGCCAAGATAGAGCGGGGGGGAGACAAGAGACCCAGTACTTC. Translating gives CASSQDRAGGRQETQYF.

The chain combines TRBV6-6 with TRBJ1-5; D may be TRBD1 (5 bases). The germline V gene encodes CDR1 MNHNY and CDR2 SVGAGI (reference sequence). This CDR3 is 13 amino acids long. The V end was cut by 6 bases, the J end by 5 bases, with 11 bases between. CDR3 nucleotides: TGTGCCAGCAGAGCCCTAGGGGATCAGCCCCAGCATTTT. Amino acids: CASRALGDQPQHF.

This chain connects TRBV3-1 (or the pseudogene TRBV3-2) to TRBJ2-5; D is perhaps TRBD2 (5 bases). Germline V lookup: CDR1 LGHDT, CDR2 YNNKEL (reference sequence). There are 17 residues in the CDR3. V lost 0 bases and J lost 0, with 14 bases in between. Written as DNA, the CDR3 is TGTGCCAGCAGCCAAGATTGGCCCCCGGGATACCAAGAGACCCAGTACTTC. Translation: CASSQDWPPGYQETQYF.

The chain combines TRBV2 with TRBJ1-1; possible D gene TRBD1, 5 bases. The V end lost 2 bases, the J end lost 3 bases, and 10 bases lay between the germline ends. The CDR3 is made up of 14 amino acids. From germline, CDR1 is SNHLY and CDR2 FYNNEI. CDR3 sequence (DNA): TGTGCCAGCAGTGAATCGGAGGGGTACACTGAAGCTTTCTTT. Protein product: CASSESEGYTEAFF.

The CDR3 region has the DNA TGTGCCAGTAGTATAGGAACAGGGGGAACCTATGGCTACACCTTC. It is translated as CASSIGTGGTYGYTF. This chain connects TRBV19 to TRBJ1-2; 8 bases are a match to TRBD1. V lost 1 base to trimming and J lost 4 bases; unmatched junction nucleotides: 5. This CDR3 is 15 amino acids long. Per germline, CDR1 LNHDA and CDR2 SQIVND (reference sequence).

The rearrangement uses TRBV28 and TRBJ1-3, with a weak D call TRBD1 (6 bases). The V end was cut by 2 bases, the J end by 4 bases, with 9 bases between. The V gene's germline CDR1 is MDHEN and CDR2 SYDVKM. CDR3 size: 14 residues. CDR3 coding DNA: TGTGCCAGCAGTTTAGGACAGTCAGGAAACACCATATATTTT. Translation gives CASSLGQSGNTIYF.

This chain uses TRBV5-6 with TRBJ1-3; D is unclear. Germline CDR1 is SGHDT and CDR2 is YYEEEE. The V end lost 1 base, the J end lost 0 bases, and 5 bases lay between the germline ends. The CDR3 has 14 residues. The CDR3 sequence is CASSLPRSGNTIYF. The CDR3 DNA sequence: TGTGCCAGCAGCTTGCCCCGCTCTGGAAACACCATATATTTT.

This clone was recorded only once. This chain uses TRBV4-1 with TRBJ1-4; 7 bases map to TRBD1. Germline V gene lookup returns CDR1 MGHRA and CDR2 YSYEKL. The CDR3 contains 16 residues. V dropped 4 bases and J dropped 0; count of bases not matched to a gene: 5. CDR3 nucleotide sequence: TGCGCCAGCAGCCCGGGACAGAAAGCAACTAATGAAAAACTGTTTTTT. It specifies CASSPGQKATNEKLFF.

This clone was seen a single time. CDR3 coding DNA: TGTGCCAGTAGTATCGGGGACACGGGTGGCTACACCTTC. It codes for CASSIGDTGGYTF. V gene TRBV19 combines with J gene TRBJ1-2; TRBD1 is a possible D gene (6 bases). Germline V gene sequence: CDR1 LNHDA, CDR2 SQIVND (reference sequence). Deletions cut 3 bases from V and 7 bases from J, with 12 bases between. The CDR3 spans 13 residues.

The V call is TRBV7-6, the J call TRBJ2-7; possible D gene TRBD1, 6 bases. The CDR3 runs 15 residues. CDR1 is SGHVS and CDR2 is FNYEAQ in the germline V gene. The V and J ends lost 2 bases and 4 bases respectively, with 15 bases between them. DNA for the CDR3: TGTGCCAGCAGCTTAAATCCAGGGGTTATTTACGAGCAGTACTTC. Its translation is CASSLNPGVIYEQYF.

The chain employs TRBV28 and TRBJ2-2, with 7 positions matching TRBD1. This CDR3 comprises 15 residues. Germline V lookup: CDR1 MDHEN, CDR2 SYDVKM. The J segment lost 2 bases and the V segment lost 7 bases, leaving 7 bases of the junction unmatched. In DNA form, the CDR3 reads TGTGCCAGCACCCGAGGACAGGAAAACACCGGGGAGCTGTTTTTT. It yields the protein CASTRGQENTGELFF.

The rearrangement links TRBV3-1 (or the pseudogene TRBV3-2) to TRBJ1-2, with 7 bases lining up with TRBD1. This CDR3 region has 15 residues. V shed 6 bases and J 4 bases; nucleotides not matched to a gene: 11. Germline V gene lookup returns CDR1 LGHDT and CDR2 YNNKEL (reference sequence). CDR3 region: CASSLGQALPYGYTF. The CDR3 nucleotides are TGTGCCAGCAGTCTCGGACAGGCTCTCCCCTATGGCTACACCTTC.

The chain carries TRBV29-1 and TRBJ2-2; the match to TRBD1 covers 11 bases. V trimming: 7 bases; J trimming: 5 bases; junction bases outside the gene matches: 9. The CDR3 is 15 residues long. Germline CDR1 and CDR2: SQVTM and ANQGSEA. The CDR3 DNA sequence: TGCAGCGCCTGGACAGGGGGCGTGAGTACCGGGGAGCTGTTTTTT. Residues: CSAWTGGVSTGELFF.

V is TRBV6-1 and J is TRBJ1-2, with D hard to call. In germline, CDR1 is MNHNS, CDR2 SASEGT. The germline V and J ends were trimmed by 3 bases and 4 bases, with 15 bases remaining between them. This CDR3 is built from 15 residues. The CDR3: CASSDRGKKGYGYTF. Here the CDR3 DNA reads TGTGCCAGCAGTGATCGGGGAAAAAAGGGCTATGGCTACACCTTC.

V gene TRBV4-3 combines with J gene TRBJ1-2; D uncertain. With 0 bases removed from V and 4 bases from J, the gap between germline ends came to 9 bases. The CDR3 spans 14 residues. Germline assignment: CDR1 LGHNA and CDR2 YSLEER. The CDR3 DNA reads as TGCGCCAGCAGCCAAGATGCAGGCCGCTATGGCTACACCTTC. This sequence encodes CASSQDAGRYGYTF.